This T cell receptor (beta chain) derives from a study of early T cells in non-severe SARS-CoV-2 infection. From germline, CDR1 is SGHRS and CDR2 YFSETQ. V gave up 5 bases and J gave up 5 bases; unmatched junction bases: 9. The CDR3 sequence is 14 residues long. TCRdb passed the 5' RACE reads through MiXCR, listing each CDR3 protein once. The profile shows about 70,000 distinct CDR3 sequences, around 10% of them singletons. Sequencing used whole blood. The chain joins TRBV5-1 to TRBJ2-5; the match to TRBD1 covers 7 bases. The TCR was taken from an adult who was a healthcare worker with PCR-confirmed SARS-CoV-2 infection or an uninfected control (not recorded which). The DNA for the CDR3 is TGCGCCAGCAGTTTAGGGGGCCGGTATGAGACCCAGTACTTC. It specifies CASSLGGRYETQYF.